This TCR beta chain appears in the sequencing data of a study of immune evolution from preneoplasia to lung adenocarcinoma. Whole-study results and caveats: KRAS-mutant nodules had the highest T cell clonality. Normal lung had the highest top T cell clone frequencies.

The table came from immunoSEQ multiplex PCR; TCRdb's copy has only in-frame clones and leaves some out. This table holds over 10,000 clones, approximately 81% found once. This clone was detected a few times. The antigen remains undetermined. Germline V gives CDR1 KGHSH, CDR2 LQKENI. The CDR3 has 16 amino acids. Trimming at V came to 6 bases and at J to 6 bases, leaving 15 bases not matched to a gene. Between the mid-2010s and the late 2010s, patients underwent resection in Japan or China. This TCR was sampled from a person aged 50 or older with lung adenocarcinoma. The V gene is TRBV18, the J gene TRBJ2-7, with 9 nucleotides matching TRBD1. Sequencing was done on a sample of FFPE tissue from an adenomatous hyperplasia lung lesion. Regarding subset: atypical adenomatous hyperplasia (AAH), lung preneoplasia. The CDR3 region has the DNA TGTGCCAGCTCCCGGTTGGAGGGACAGGGATATGGCGAGCAGTACTTC. This sequence encodes CASSRLEGQGYGEQYF.